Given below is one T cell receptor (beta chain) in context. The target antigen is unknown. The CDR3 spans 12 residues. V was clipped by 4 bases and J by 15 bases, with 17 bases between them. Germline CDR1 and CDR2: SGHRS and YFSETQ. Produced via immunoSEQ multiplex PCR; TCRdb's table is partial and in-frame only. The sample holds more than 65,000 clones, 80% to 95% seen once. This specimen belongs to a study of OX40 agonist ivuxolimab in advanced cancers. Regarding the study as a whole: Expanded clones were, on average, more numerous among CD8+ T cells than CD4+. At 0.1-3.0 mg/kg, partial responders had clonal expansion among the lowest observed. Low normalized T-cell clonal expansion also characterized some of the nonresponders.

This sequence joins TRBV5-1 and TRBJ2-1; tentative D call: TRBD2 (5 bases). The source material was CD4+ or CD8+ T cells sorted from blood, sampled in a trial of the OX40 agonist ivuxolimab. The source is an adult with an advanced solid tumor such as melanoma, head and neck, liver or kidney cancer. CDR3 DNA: TGCGCCAGCAGCAGTGAGAGGGAGATTGCGTTCTTC. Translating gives CASSSEREIAFF.